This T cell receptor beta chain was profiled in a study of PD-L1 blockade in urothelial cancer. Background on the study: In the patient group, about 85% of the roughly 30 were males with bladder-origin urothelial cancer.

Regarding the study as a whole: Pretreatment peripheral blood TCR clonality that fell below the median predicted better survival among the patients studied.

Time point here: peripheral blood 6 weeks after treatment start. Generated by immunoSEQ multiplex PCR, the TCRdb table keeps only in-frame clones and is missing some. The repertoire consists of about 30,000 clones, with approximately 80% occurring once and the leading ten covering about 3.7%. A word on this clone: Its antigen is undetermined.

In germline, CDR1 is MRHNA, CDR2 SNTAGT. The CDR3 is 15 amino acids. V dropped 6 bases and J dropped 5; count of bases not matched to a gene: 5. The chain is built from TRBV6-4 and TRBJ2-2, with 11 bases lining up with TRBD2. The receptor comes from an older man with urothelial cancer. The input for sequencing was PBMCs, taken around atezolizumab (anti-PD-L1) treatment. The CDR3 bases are TGTGCCAGCAGCGAACTAGCGGGGGTAACCGGGGAGCTGTTTTTT. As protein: CASSELAGVTGELFF.